The 6 T cell receptor beta chains reported below all come from one sample, sequenced in a study of blood T cell repertoires in COVID-19. Data came from immunoSEQ multiplex PCR; TCRdb stores just in-frame clones and leaves some out. Here the sample spans around 90,000 clones, about 81% being singletons. Sequencing input: peripheral blood. These receptors came from a human donor in a cohort sampled during active COVID-19.

This clone has a handful of counts. The chain uses TRBV3-1 (or the pseudogene TRBV3-2) and TRBJ1-1; tentatively, D is TRBD1 (6 bases). Looked up from germline, CDR1 is LGHDT and CDR2 is YNNKEL (reference sequence). The V and J ends lost 3 bases and 8 bases respectively, with 16 bases between them. This CDR3 spans 14 amino acids. The CDR3 DNA reads as TGTGCCAGCAGCCAGGAGACAGGACGAGCCGAAGCTTTCTTT. Translating gives CASSQETGRAEAFF.

The V call is TRBV5-1, the J call TRBJ2-3; perhaps TRBD2 as D (5 bases). Trimming removed 3 bases at V and 7 bases at J, with 15 bases between. The CDR3 spans 14 residues. CDR1 is SGHRS, CDR2 YFSETQ, per germline. The CDR3 nucleotides are TGCGCCAGCAGCTCTGGCTCGGAGGTGAATACGCAGTATTTT. This sequence encodes CASSSGSEVNTQYF.

This sequence joins TRBV4-3 and TRBJ2-1; 8 bases match TRBD2. J gave up 4 bases and V 0 bases, and 14 bases lay outside the gene matches. The CDR3 covers 19 residues. Looked up from germline, CDR1 is LGHNA and CDR2 is YSLEER. This chain's CDR3 is CASSQEDPKRGGFYNEQFF. CDR3 coding DNA: TGCGCCAGCAGCCAAGAAGATCCCAAACGCGGGGGGTTTTACAATGAGCAGTTCTTC.

In its sample, this clone was seen a few times. The chain joins TRBV27 to TRBJ2-2; 11 bases match TRBD1. CDR1 MNHEY and CDR2 SMNVEV come from the germline V gene (reference sequence). There are 18 residues in the CDR3. Germline trimming cut 8 bases from V and 7 bases from J; bases unmatched to any gene: 18. CDR3 nucleotide sequence: TGTGCCAGCCGCGACAAAGCAGGGACAGGGGGAGTTGGCGGGGAGCTGTTTTTT. Translating gives CASRDKAGTGGVGGELFF.

This rearrangement joins TRBV6-2 or TRBV6-3 to TRBJ2-2, with 9 bases that match TRBD1. CDR1 MNHEY and CDR2 SVGEGT come from the germline V gene. Trimming took 6 bases from V and 4 from J; bases not matched to a gene: 9. This CDR3 is 16 amino acids long. The CDR3 sequence is CASSPHPTGGTGELFF. The CDR3 DNA is TGTGCCAGCAGCCCACATCCGACAGGGGGCACCGGGGAGCTGTTTTTT.

The rearrangement joins TRBV27 to TRBJ1-5; 8 bases line up with TRBD1. Germline trimming cut 5 bases from V and 0 bases from J; bases unmatched to any gene: 18. This CDR3 spans 20 amino acids. Per germline, CDR1 MNHEY and CDR2 SMNVEV (reference sequence). The CDR3 nucleotides read TGTGCCAGCAGTCCCGAAACCGGGACAGGTGGAGGGATTAGCAATCAGCCCCAGCATTTT. It is translated as CASSPETGTGGGISNQPQHF.